The 11 T cell receptor beta chains below all came from one sample that was sequenced in a study of blood T cell repertoires in COVID-19. Assay used: immunoSEQ multiplex PCR; TCRdb lists only in-frame clones, some missing. The sample holds about 240,000 clones, over 75% seen once. The sample comprised peripheral blood. The source of these receptors is a man aged 50-59 years with COVID-19, enrolled during active disease.

This chain links TRBV7-9 with TRBJ1-2; D unclear. Trimming cost V 3 bases and J 6 bases, with 5 bases left between them. The CDR3 is 11 residues long. CDR1 is SEHNR, CDR2 FQNEAQ, per germline (reference sequence). The CDR3 sequence is CASSFSDGYTF. The CDR3 DNA is TGTGCCAGCAGCTTTTCAGATGGCTACACCTTC.

The CDR3: CASSLSGKNTEAFF. In DNA, the CDR3 is TGTGCCAGCAGCTTGTCAGGGAAAAACACTGAAGCTTTCTTT. J is TRBJ1-1 and V is TRBV5-5; TRBD1 is a possible D gene (5 bases). Germline CDR1 and CDR2: SGHKS and YYEKEE (reference sequence). This CDR3 is 14 amino acids long. Trimming removed 1 base from V and 2 bases from J, with 9 bases in between.

This CDR3 reads CASSPSGLGGTGELFF. The CDR3 bases are TGTGCCAGCAGCCCCTCGGGACTAGGGGGAACCGGGGAGCTGTTTTTT. The chain combines TRBV7-3 with TRBJ2-2; 8 bases are shared with TRBD2. V dropped 5 bases and J dropped 5; count of bases not matched to a gene: 10. The CDR3 runs 16 residues. Per the germline V gene, CDR1 is SGHTA and CDR2 is FQGTGA.

This chain links TRBV4-1 with TRBJ2-5; D ambiguous. The CDR3 sequence is 16 residues long. The V gene's germline CDR1 is MGHRA and CDR2 YSYEKL. V was clipped by 4 bases and J by 2 bases, with 17 bases between them. The DNA for the CDR3 is TGCGCCAGCAGCCCCAGAGGCTCCAGAAGGCAAGAGACCCAGTACTTC. Translated, it gives CASSPRGSRRQETQYF.

The chain employs TRBV3-1 (or the pseudogene TRBV3-2) and TRBJ2-7; 11 nucleotides line up with TRBD2. Trimming cost V 1 base and J 7 bases; bases outside gene matches: 6. CDR3 size: 15 residues. CDR1 is LGHDT and CDR2 is YNNKEL in the germline V gene (reference sequence). CDR3 protein: CASSQGLAGGKEQYF. The CDR3 DNA reads as TGTGCCAGCAGCCAAGGGCTAGCGGGGGGAAAAGAGCAGTACTTC.

The CDR3 nucleotides are TGCGCCAGCAGCTTGGATATGGGGGCCCCCTACGAGCAGTACTTC. Translated, it gives CASSLDMGAPYEQYF. The chain joins TRBV5-1 to TRBJ2-7, with a possible D match to TRBD1 (6 bases). Germline V gene sequence: CDR1 SGHRS, CDR2 YFSETQ. The CDR3 is 15 residues long. Trimming left V 0 bases short and J 2 bases short, with 12 bases between.

This clone was recorded at least ten times. The genes are TRBV5-1 and TRBJ1-2, with D possibly TRBD1 on 6 matching bases. Germline V gene sequence: CDR1 SGHRS, CDR2 YFSETQ. V lost 0 bases, J lost 0 bases, and 12 bases lay in between. The CDR3 has 16 residues. CDR3 sequence: CASSLALDRANYGYTF. The CDR3 DNA is TGCGCCAGCAGCTTGGCCTTGGACAGAGCTAACTATGGCTACACCTTC.

This chain joins TRBV11-2 and TRBJ2-3; tentative D call: TRBD2 (5 bases). V was cut by 2 bases and J by 0 bases, with 15 bases left in between. Looked up from germline, CDR1 is SGHAT and CDR2 is FQNNGV. This CDR3 comprises 17 residues. The CDR3 region is CASSLLALAASTDTQYF. CDR3 in DNA: TGTGCCAGCAGCTTACTGGCCCTAGCAGCTAGCACAGATACGCAGTATTTT. Filled out from reference TRBV11-2 and TRBJ2-3, the complete variable domain reads EAGVAQSPRYKIIEKRQSVAFWCNPISGHATLYWYQQILGQGPKLLIQFQNNGVVDDSQLPKDRFSAERLKGVDSTLKIQPAKLEDSAVYLCASSLLALAASTDTQYFGPGTRLTVL.

The gene calls are TRBV18 and TRBJ1-5; D is perhaps TRBD1 (6 bases). This CDR3 comprises 14 residues. The germline V gene encodes CDR1 KGHSH and CDR2 LQKENI. Trimming pared 3 bases from V and 5 bases from J, leaving 11 bases between. CDR3 loop: CASSPQGRYQPQHF. The DNA for the CDR3 is TGTGCCAGCTCACCTCAGGGGCGGTATCAGCCCCAGCATTTT.

This clone was counted only a few times. The genes are TRBV19 and TRBJ1-2, with D possibly matching TRBD1 (6 bases). Germline V CDR1 and CDR2: LNHDA, SQIVND (reference sequence). Trimming took off 3 bases at V and 0 bases at J, with 11 bases between the two ends. This CDR3 has 15 residues. In nucleotides, the CDR3 is TGTGCCAGTAGTATCTGGACAGCATCTAACTATGGCTACACCTTC. Translating it yields CASSIWTASNYGYTF.

V usage is TRBV7-2 and J usage is TRBJ1-4, with TRBD1 matching 9 bases. Germline V lookup: CDR1 SGHTA, CDR2 FQGNSA. Unmatched junction bases numbered 5, after V lost 2 bases and J lost 7 bases. The CDR3 is made up of 15 amino acids. The CDR3, as DNA: TGTGCCAGCAGCTTATTGGGGACAGGGCGTGAAAAACTGTTTTTT. Protein: CASSLLGTGREKLFF.